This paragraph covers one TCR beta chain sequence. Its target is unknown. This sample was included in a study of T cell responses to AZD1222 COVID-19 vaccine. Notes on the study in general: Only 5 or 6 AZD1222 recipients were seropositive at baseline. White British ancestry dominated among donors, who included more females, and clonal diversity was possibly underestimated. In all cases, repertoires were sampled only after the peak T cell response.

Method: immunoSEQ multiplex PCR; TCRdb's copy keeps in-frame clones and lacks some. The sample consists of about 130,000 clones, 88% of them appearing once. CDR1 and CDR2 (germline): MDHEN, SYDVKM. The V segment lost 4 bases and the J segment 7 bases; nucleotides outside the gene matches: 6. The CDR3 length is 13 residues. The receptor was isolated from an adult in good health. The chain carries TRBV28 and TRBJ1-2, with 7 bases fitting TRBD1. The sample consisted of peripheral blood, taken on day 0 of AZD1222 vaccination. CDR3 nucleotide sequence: TGTGCCAGCAGTTCGTTCTCAGGGGGTGGCTACACCTTC. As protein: CASSSFSGGGYTF.